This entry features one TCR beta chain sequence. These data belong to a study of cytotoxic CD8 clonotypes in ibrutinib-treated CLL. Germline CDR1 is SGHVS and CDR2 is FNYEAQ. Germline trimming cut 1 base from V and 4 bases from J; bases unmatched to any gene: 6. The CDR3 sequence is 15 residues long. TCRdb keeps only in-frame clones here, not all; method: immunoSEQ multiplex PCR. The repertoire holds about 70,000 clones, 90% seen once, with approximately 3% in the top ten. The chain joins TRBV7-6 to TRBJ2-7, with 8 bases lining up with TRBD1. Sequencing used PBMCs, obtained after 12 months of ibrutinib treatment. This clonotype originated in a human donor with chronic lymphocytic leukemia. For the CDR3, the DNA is TGTGCCAGCAGCTTAGAAGGGACAGGACCTTACGAGCAGTACTTC. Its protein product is CASSLEGTGPYEQYF.